A single sample is the source of the 24 T cell receptor beta chains below, sequenced in a study of T cell responses to AZD1222 COVID-19 vaccine. Measured with immunoSEQ multiplex PCR; TCRdb has only the in-frame clones, and not every one. The profile shows roughly 100,000 clones, roughly 90% of them singletons. Sequenced material: peripheral blood, taken 28 days after the second AZD1222 dose. These TCRs come from an adult who received the AZD1222 COVID-19 vaccine.

The V call is TRBV5-1, the J call TRBJ2-7, with TRBD1 matching 7 bases. The V and J ends lost 0 bases and 6 bases, in that order; junction bases with no gene match: 6. The CDR3 is 14 amino acids. Germline V gene data show CDR1 as SGHRS and CDR2 as YFSETQ. CDR3 residues: CASSLVRGQGEQYF. CDR3 DNA: TGCGCCAGCAGCTTGGTTAGGGGGCAAGGCGAGCAGTACTTC.

The chain links TRBV28 to TRBJ1-4, with D possibly matching TRBD1 (5 bases). The V end lost 0 bases, the J end lost 4 bases, and 9 bases lay between the germline ends. This CDR3 comprises 15 residues. CDR1 MDHEN and CDR2 SYDVKM come from the germline V gene. The CDR3 DNA follows: TGTGCCAGCAGTTTATGGGGAAGGGGTAATGAAAAACTGTTTTTT. This translates into CASSLWGRGNEKLFF. The variable domain in full, with the rest retrieved from reference TRBV28 and TRBJ1-4, is DVKVTQSSRYLVKRTGEKVFLECVQDMDHENMFWYRQDPGLGLRLIYFSYDVKMKEKGDIPEGYSVSREKKERFSLILESASTNQTSMYLCASSLWGRGNEKLFFGSGTQLSVL.

The V call is TRBV3-1 (or the pseudogene TRBV3-2), the J call TRBJ1-5; D remains ambiguous. V shed 1 base and J shed 2 bases, with 6 bases lying between them. The CDR3 spans 14 residues. CDR1 is LGHDT and CDR2 is YNNKEL in the germline V gene (reference sequence). The CDR3 region is CASSQAGGNQPQHF. The CDR3, as DNA: TGTGCCAGCAGCCAAGCCGGGGGCAATCAGCCCCAGCATTTT.

The chain has TRBV5-1 and TRBJ2-2; 9 bases align to TRBD2. CDR3 size: 22 residues. Trimming took 5 bases from V and 9 from J; bases not matched to a gene: 32. The V gene's germline CDR1 is SGHRS and CDR2 YFSETQ. Here the CDR3 reads CASSGLNRGSSGRTQPGWELFF. The CDR3 nucleotides read TGCGCCAGCAGTGGGCTTAACCGCGGGAGCAGCGGGAGGACTCAACCGGGTTGGGAGCTGTTTTTT.

This clone was seen just once. The chain is built from TRBV28 and TRBJ1-5, with TRBD1 matching over 8 bases. Trimming removed 3 bases from V and 0 bases from J; junction bases left unmatched: 19. The CDR3 spans 21 residues. The germline CDR1 and CDR2 sequences are MDHEN and SYDVKM. The CDR3 nucleotides are TGTGCCAGCAGTTTGGCCTGGGTCACAGGGGGTATGGTTTATAGCAATCAGCCCCAGCATTTT. Its protein product is CASSLAWVTGGMVYSNQPQHF.

V is TRBV5-4 and J is TRBJ2-1, with 9 bases aligning to TRBD2. Trimming took 2 bases from V and 4 from J; bases not matched to a gene: 7. This CDR3 has 16 residues. CDR1 is SGHNT, CDR2 YYREEE, per germline (reference sequence). The CDR3 bases are TGTGCCAGCAGCTTTGACCCGGCGGGAGGGTACAATGAGCAGTTCTTC. It encodes CASSFDPAGGYNEQFF. The full variable domain, rest sourced from reference TRBV5-4 and TRBJ2-1, is ETGVTQSPTHLIKTRGQQVTLRCSSQSGHNTVSWYQQALGQGPQFIFQYYREEENGRGNFPPRFSGLQFPNYSSELNVNALELDDSALYLCASSFDPAGGYNEQFFGPGTRLTVL.

The chain links TRBV4-3 to TRBJ2-2, with D possibly being TRBD1 or TRBD2 (5 bases each). The germline CDR1 and CDR2 sequences are LGHNA and YSLEER. With 0 bases removed from V and 4 bases from J, the gap between germline ends came to 15 bases. The CDR3 length is 17 residues. Written as DNA, the CDR3 is TGCGCCAGCAGCCAAGATCGGGGCCTAGTAGGCACCGGGGAGCTGTTTTTT. Translated: CASSQDRGLVGTGELFF.

The rearrangement uses TRBV6-5 and TRBJ1-6, with 7 bases identical to TRBD1. This CDR3 region has 13 residues. Germline assignment: CDR1 MNHEY and CDR2 SVGAGI. Trimming at V came to 8 bases and at J to 4 bases, leaving 2 bases not matched to a gene. The CDR3 reads CASWTGYNSPLHF. The CDR3 DNA reads as TGTGCCAGCTGGACAGGATATAATTCACCCCTCCACTTT.

V and J are TRBV19 and TRBJ2-1, with a weak D call TRBD2 (5 bases). CDR3 length equals 14 residues. In germline, CDR1 is LNHDA, CDR2 SQIVND (reference sequence). V shed 10 bases and J shed 0 bases, with 13 bases lying between them. In DNA, the CDR3 is TGTGCCACCACAAGCGGAAGCTCCTACAATGAGCAGTTCTTC. Translated: CATTSGSSYNEQFF.

CDR3 nucleotide sequence: TGTGCCACCACTAGCGGGTACAATGAGCAGTTCTTC. This sequence encodes CATTSGYNEQFF. This chain uses TRBV24-1 with TRBJ2-1; 8 bases agree with TRBD2. V lost 8 bases to trimming and J lost 4 bases; unmatched junction nucleotides: 0. The CDR3 covers 12 residues. Germline-derived CDR1 and CDR2 are KGHDR and SFDVKD.

The rearrangement joins TRBV6-5 to TRBJ1-1; possible D gene TRBD1, 6 bases. The CDR3 totals 13 residues. Germline CDR1 MNHEY, CDR2 SVGAGI. Trimming stripped 6 bases from V and 1 base from J, with 9 bases between. The DNA for the CDR3 is TGTGCCAGCAGGACGACAGGGAACACTGAAGCTTTCTTT. It encodes CASRTTGNTEAFF.

This chain joins TRBV4-3 and TRBJ2-6, with 7 bases identical to TRBD1. Germline V gives CDR1 LGHNA, CDR2 YSLEER. The CDR3 covers 19 residues. V shed 3 bases and J 0 bases; nucleotides not matched to a gene: 11. The DNA for the CDR3 is TGCGCCAGCAGCCAGGATAGACAGGGATTCCCCTCTGGGGCCAACGTCCTGACTTTC. Protein product: CASSQDRQGFPSGANVLTF.

The chain couples TRBV12-3 or TRBV12-4 to TRBJ2-7; no clear D gene. With 6 bases removed from V and 3 bases from J, the gap between germline ends came to 9 bases. This CDR3 is 12 amino acids long. The CDR3 sequence is CASSTLVYEQYF. The CDR3 DNA is TGTGCCAGCAGCACATTAGTCTACGAGCAGTACTTC.

CDR3 amino acids: CASSSGQRYGYTF. The CDR3 region has the DNA TGTGCCAGCAGTTCGGGACAGCGCTATGGCTACACCTTC. This chain links TRBV28 with TRBJ1-2; 7 bases are shared with TRBD1. Germline-derived CDR1 and CDR2 are MDHEN and SYDVKM. CDR3 length equals 13 residues. Germline trimming cut 4 bases from V and 4 bases from J; bases unmatched to any gene: 3.

CDR3: CASSLVAGGALGEQYF. The CDR3 DNA reads as TGCGCCAGCAGCTTGGTGGCGGGAGGAGCCTTGGGCGAGCAGTACTTC. The chain recombines TRBV5-1 with TRBJ2-7; 8 nucleotides agree with TRBD2. CDR3 length equals 16 residues. In germline, CDR1 is SGHRS, CDR2 YFSETQ. The ends lost 0 bases at V and 6 bases at J; junction bases unmatched: 11.

The chain has TRBV3-1 (or the pseudogene TRBV3-2) and TRBJ1-4; 7 bases match TRBD1. With 5 bases clipped from V and 3 bases from J, the junction kept 6 bases outside the gene matches. The CDR3 spans 15 residues. The germline V gene has CDR1 LGHDT and CDR2 YNNKEL (reference sequence). DNA for the CDR3: TGTGCCAGCAGCGCCCTGACAGGGTCTAATGAAAAACTGTTTTTT. Translated, it gives CASSALTGSNEKLFF.

The genes are TRBV9 and TRBJ2-1; D gene ambiguous. Trimming took off 0 bases at V and 0 bases at J, with 7 bases between the two ends. Germline CDR1 is SGDLS and CDR2 is YYNGEE. CDR3 length equals 15 residues. In DNA form, the CDR3 reads TGTGCCAGCAGCGTAGGCCAGAGCTCCTACAATGAGCAGTTCTTC. This translates into CASSVGQSSYNEQFF.

This sequence joins TRBV13 and TRBJ2-5; the D gene is possibly TRBD2 (6 bases). The V gene's germline CDR1 is PRHDT and CDR2 FYEKMQ (reference sequence). The CDR3 totals 14 residues. Between the trimmed V and J ends, which lost 3 bases and 5 bases, there was a span of 13 bases. This chain's CDR3 is CASSFGGGGETQYF. As DNA, the CDR3 is TGTGCCAGCAGCTTTGGGGGAGGAGGCGAGACCCAGTACTTC.

This chain links TRBV5-6 with TRBJ2-3, with D perhaps matching TRBD1 (6 bases). From germline, CDR1 is SGHDT and CDR2 YYEEEE. CDR3 length: 16 amino acids. V lost 0 bases to trimming and J lost 1 base, with 12 bases between them. The CDR3 region is CASSLVGTRRTDTQYF. CDR3 DNA: TGTGCCAGCAGCTTGGTAGGGACACGGCGCACAGATACGCAGTATTTT.

The V call is TRBV28, the J call TRBJ1-2; TRBD1 agrees at 8 bases. Germline values: CDR1 MDHEN, CDR2 SYDVKM. V lost 3 bases and J lost 6; bases outside the gene matches: 6. This CDR3 is 14 amino acids long. The CDR3 bases are TGTGCCAGCAGTTTTATCGACAGGGGTAATGGCTACACCTTC. Translated, it gives CASSFIDRGNGYTF.

In DNA form, the CDR3 reads TGCGCCAGCAGCGAGACAGGGGCGGCAGATACGCAGTATTTT. Translation gives CASSETGAADTQYF. The V gene is TRBV5-1, the J gene TRBJ2-3, with 8 bases that match TRBD1. Germline V gene lookup returns CDR1 SGHRS and CDR2 YFSETQ. This CDR3 region has 14 residues. V shed 4 bases, J shed 4 bases, and the junction held 5 bases outside the gene matches.

On this clone itself: The junction differs from germline at one of its ends, possibly a read error. V and J are TRBV7-7 and TRBJ2-1; 10 nucleotides agree with TRBD1. The CDR3 spans 15 residues. The germline CDR1 and CDR2 sequences are SSHAT and FNYEAQ (reference sequence). As DNA, the CDR3 is TGTGCTAGCAGCGCACAGGGACAGGGGCCCAATGAGCAGTTCTTC. Its translation: CASSAQGQGPNEQFF.

The CDR3 nucleotides read TGTGCCAGCAGCTTATCGGTAGATAGCACAGATACGCAGTATTTT. It specifies CASSLSVDSTDTQYF. This chain connects TRBV7-9 to TRBJ2-3; no firm D call. The germline V and J ends were trimmed by 2 bases and 0 bases, with 9 bases remaining between them. CDR1 is SEHNR and CDR2 is FQNEAQ in the germline V gene (reference sequence). The length of the CDR3 is 15 residues.

Only a few counts were recorded for this clone. The chain couples TRBV7-9 to TRBJ1-4; maybe TRBD1 (5 bases). Deletions cut 5 bases from V and 0 bases from J, with 16 bases between. Germline CDR1 SEHNR, CDR2 FQNEAQ (reference sequence). CDR3 length: 17 amino acids. DNA for the CDR3: TGTGCCAGCAGCCCCCCTAGGGGACTAGCAACTAATGAAAAACTGTTTTTT. Its translation: CASSPPRGLATNEKLFF.